This T cell receptor (beta chain) was identified in a study of blood T cells in healthy people across ages (dated by TCRdb to the mid-2010s). Study-wide context: In model experiments, roughly one uniquely barcoded TCR beta cDNA molecule per two T cells was captured by template switching. Age-related changes in TCR beta repertoire diversity were measured in the study by deep sequencing normalized with unique cDNA molecular identifiers. Four age groups were formed from the donors: young (average approximately 16 years), middle-aged (around 41), aged (more than 55) and long-lived (82). Using the same blood draw, the study looked at two additional independent replicas of 1 million unique cDNA reads for two donors, one aged 18 to 30 and the other aged 80 or older. To avoid experimental bias, donors of different ages were randomly spread across the sequencing lanes. Beyond this particular receptor, the publication reports: Compared with the aged group, the long-lived group had more naive CD4+ T cells, fewer expanded clones and increased TCR diversity, suggesting age selection. The percentage of naive T cells measured by flow cytometry correlated strongly with observed TCR beta diversity. Estimates of total diversity from one million sequenced T cells were regarded as lower bounds and underestimates. Because the CMV infection status of the donors was unknown, age-related changes in expanded clonotypes may potentially have been confounded. Because profiling used bulk unsorted PBMCs, naive and antigen-experienced compartments could not be compared conclusively. As age increased, observed TCR beta diversity per million T cells dropped in a roughly linear way, and a significant reduction was already evident by age roughly 36.

As for this clonotype: Its specific antigen is unknown. It has no much larger one-base neighbor in the sample; base qualities were not kept.

The library relied on 5' RACE. The sequencer was an Illumina HiSeq 2500. A second about 6 to 11 cycle PCR used a sample-barcoded 5' primer and a J-beta primer mix. A unique molecular identifier was introduced onto each TCR beta cDNA molecule by a template-switch 5' adaptor carrying 12 random nucleotides. Each sample yielded at least 2.5 million CDR3-containing paired-end reads. First-strand cDNA synthesis was performed from all RNA using the Mint cDNA synthesis kit, with priming by a TRBC-specific oligonucleotide. Following uracil-DNA glycosylase treatment, all cDNA underwent a first 18-cycle PCR with the universal primers M1SS and BC2_uni_R. In the original analysis: For normalization, 1 million high-quality reads were randomly selected from each sample, with every read carrying a distinct molecular identifier. Instead of being binned into consensus sequences, reads that shared molecular identifiers were thrown out. MiTCR, set to a Q25 quality threshold and the strictest error-elimination algorithm, was used for CDR3 identification, clonotype clustering and error correction. A nonparametric unseen species model using Euler transformation provided a lower-bound estimate of total TCR beta diversity. In-frame beta chains were kept once TCRdb had trimmed the public reads at Q25 with fastp and called clones with MiXCR. Every CDR3 protein is listed once, alongside the most common genes and DNA of its rows. The V and J calls, along with clone size, are taken from TCRdb and not from the paper's own processing. This sample gives about 640,000 distinct CDR3 sequences in total; 58% of them show up just once. The ten largest clones represent roughly 34% of the sample.

Systemically healthy Caucasian individuals from Russia, 39 in total and aged about 6 to 90 years, were included as donors. Each donor gave around 9.8 milliliters of peripheral blood, collected into EDTA-treated Vacutainer tubes. Ficoll-Paque density-gradient centrifugation was used to isolate PBMCs, with at least 7 million obtained per sample. Trizol reagent was used to extract total RNA from the PBMCs, yielding at least 6 micrograms per sample. Naive CD45RAhigh/CD27high T cell percentages were measured by flow cytometry on a PBMC aliquot from every donor. Based on the germline V gene (reference sequence), the CDR1 and CDR2 sequences are LGHDT and YNNKEL. Trimming takes 1 base from V and 1 base from J, and the germline ends sit 10 bases apart. Spanning cysteine to phenylalanine, the CDR3 consists of 15 amino acids. Left in the record is the CDR3 DNA by itself, 45 bases read in frame from the first base.

The sequenced sample consisted of blood. Recombination joined TRBV3-1 with TRBJ1-1; no D gene can be assigned with confidence. This TCR was recovered from a man between 60 and 75 years old in good health. This receptor carries the CDR3 CASSQGRSWNTEAFF. At the DNA level, the sequence is TGTGCCAGCAGCCAAGGAAGGTCTTGGAACACTGAAGCTTTCTTT.